Below, 21 T cell receptor beta chains from the same sample are listed, as sequenced in a study of shared T cell receptors in the human thymus. Method: immunoSEQ multiplex PCR; TCRdb's copy keeps in-frame clones and lacks some. The sample contains some 760,000 clones, 80% to 90% of which appear only once. These same data were also listed under a study on human thymus T cells.

The material sequenced was thymocytes. These receptors were collected from a girl under two years old with a congenital heart defect.

The chain joins TRBV5-8 to TRBJ2-6; 7 nucleotides agree with TRBD1. The V gene end was trimmed by 2 bases and the J gene end by 0 bases; junction bases not matched to a gene: 5. Germline loops: CDR1 SGHTS, CDR2 YDEGEE. The CDR3 contains 17 residues. CDR3 region: CASSLQGPFSGANVLTF. DNA of the CDR3: TGTGCCAGCAGCTTACAGGGGCCCTTCTCTGGGGCCAACGTCCTGACTTTC.

This clone has just one count. The chain is built from TRBV9 and TRBJ2-3, with 10 nucleotides matching TRBD2. This CDR3 spans 16 amino acids. V gave up 2 bases and J gave up 1 base; unmatched junction bases: 4. The germline CDR1 and CDR2 sequences are SGDLS and YYNGEE. CDR3 loop: CASSVQAGGGTDTQYF. CDR3 DNA sequence: TGTGCCAGCAGCGTTCAAGCGGGGGGGGGCACAGATACGCAGTATTTT.

The rearrangement links TRBV20-1 to TRBJ1-2; the D gene is possibly TRBD1 (6 bases). V shed 3 bases and J shed 12 bases, with 14 bases lying between them. Germline loops: CDR1 DFQATT, CDR2 SNEGSKA (reference sequence). The CDR3 sequence is 11 residues long. CDR3 in amino acids: CSASFSGANTF. The CDR3 nucleotides read TGCAGTGCTAGTTTTTCAGGGGCCAACACCTTC.

The chain employs TRBV4-2 and TRBJ1-1; the match to TRBD1 covers 10 bases. V lost 3 bases and J lost 5; bases outside the gene matches: 9. From germline, CDR1 is LGHNA and CDR2 YNFKEQ. The CDR3 extends over 16 amino acids. The CDR3 nucleotides are TGTGCCAGCAGCCAGCCCGGGACAGGGGCGAGTACTGAAGCTTTCTTT. Translated, it gives CASSQPGTGASTEAFF.

The chain couples TRBV2 to TRBJ1-4; a weak D match, TRBD1 (5 bases). Trimming shortened V by 3 bases and J by 3 bases, and 11 bases separated the two germline ends. CDR3 length: 15 amino acids. The germline gives CDR1 SNHLY, CDR2 FYNNEI. The chain's CDR3 is CASSEWGDSNEKLFF. The CDR3 DNA is TGTGCCAGCAGTGAGTGGGGGGATTCTAATGAAAAACTGTTTTTT. The full variable domain, in which reference TRBV2 and TRBJ1-4 provide the parts outside the CDR3, is EPEVTQTPSHQVTQMGQEVILRCVPISNHLYFYWYRQILGQKVEFLVSFYNNEISEKSEIFDDQFSVERPDGSNFTLKIRSTKLEDSAMYFCASSEWGDSNEKLFFGSGTQLSVL.

The chain is built from TRBV6-5 and TRBJ1-2; 9 nucleotides match TRBD1. V lost 5 bases and J lost 3; bases outside the gene matches: 4. CDR3 length: 14 residues. Germline V CDR1 and CDR2: MNHEY, SVGAGI. The CDR3 coding sequence is TGTGCCAGCAGTGGCCGGACAGGGGACTATGGCTACACCTTC. As protein: CASSGRTGDYGYTF.

This chain links TRBV19 with TRBJ1-2; 7 bases agree with TRBD1. Germline CDR1 is LNHDA and CDR2 is SQIVND (reference sequence). The V and J ends lost 9 bases and 8 bases, in that order; junction bases with no gene match: 9. This CDR3 contains 12 residues. CDR3 sequence: CASWTGIIGYTF. CDR3 bases: TGTGCCAGCTGGACAGGCATTATCGGCTACACCTTC. Together with reference TRBV19 and TRBJ1-2, the CDR3 gives the full variable domain: DGGITQSPKYLFRKEGQNVTLSCEQNLNHDAMYWYRQDPGQGLRLIYYSQIVNDFQKGDIAEGYSVSREKKESFPLTVTSAQKNPTAFYLCASWTGIIGYTFGSGTRLTVV.

J is TRBJ1-2 and V is TRBV29-1; maybe TRBD1 (6 bases). Deletions cut 4 bases from V and 6 bases from J, with 18 bases between. CDR3 length: 14 amino acids. CDR1 SQVTM and CDR2 ANQGSEA come from the germline V gene. The DNA for the CDR3 is TGCAGCGTTGGTGCCAGGGGCAAGACGGATGGCTACACCTTC. Amino acids: CSVGARGKTDGYTF.

The chain joins TRBV27 to TRBJ2-7; 11 bases are a match to TRBD2. Germline trimming cut 9 bases from V and 2 bases from J; bases unmatched to any gene: 12. The CDR3 spans 16 residues. CDR1 and CDR2 from the germline V gene are MNHEY and SMNVEV (reference sequence). This chain's CDR3 is CASRKLAGALPYEQYF. In DNA form, the CDR3 reads TGTGCCAGTAGAAAACTAGCGGGGGCCCTACCCTACGAGCAGTACTTC.

The rearrangement uses TRBV19 and TRBJ1-5; TRBD1 might be the D (5 bases). In germline, CDR1 is LNHDA, CDR2 SQIVND (reference sequence). V was cut by 0 bases and J by 0 bases, with 12 bases left in between. The CDR3 covers 17 residues. As DNA, the CDR3 is TGTGCCAGTAGTATAGATATGGGGCAGGGTAGCAATCAGCCCCAGCATTTT. Translating gives CASSIDMGQGSNQPQHF.

The CDR3 bases are TGCGCCAGCAGCCCAACCCCGAGCACTGAAGCTTTCTTT. Translation gives CASSPTPSTEAFF. The genes are TRBV5-1 and TRBJ1-1, with D unclear. Germline lookup yields CDR1 SGHRS and CDR2 YFSETQ. This CDR3 is built from 13 residues. V lost 4 bases and J 4 bases, leaving 11 bases between the germline ends.

The V and J genes are TRBV29-1 and TRBJ2-1, with a tentative D call TRBD1 (7 bases). The CDR3 totals 12 residues. Between the trimmed V and J ends, which lost 7 bases and 5 bases, there was a span of 12 bases. CDR1 is SQVTM and CDR2 is ANQGSEA in the germline V gene. The CDR3 loop is CSGGDSDNEQFF. CDR3 DNA sequence: TGCAGCGGGGGGGACAGTGACAATGAGCAGTTCTTC.

This clone has a handful of counts. The genes are TRBV13 and TRBJ2-1, with 7 bases fitting TRBD2. This CDR3 has 16 amino acids. Germline V gene sequence: CDR1 PRHDT, CDR2 FYEKMQ (reference sequence). The V gene end was trimmed by 3 bases and the J gene end by 3 bases; junction bases not matched to a gene: 8. The DNA for the CDR3 is TGTGCCAGCAGCTTCGAGGGAGGGGTTAACTACAATGAGCAGTTCTTC. Encoded protein: CASSFEGGVNYNEQFF. Full variable domain (remainder filled in from reference TRBV13 and TRBJ2-1): AAGVIQSPRHLIKEKRETATLKCYPIPRHDTVYWYQQGPGQDPQFLISFYEKMQSDKGSIPDRFSAQQFSDYHSELNMSSLELGDSALYFCASSFEGGVNYNEQFFGPGTRLTVL.

The genes are TRBV6-1 and TRBJ1-2, with TRBD1 as a possible D gene (6 bases). Germline loops: CDR1 MNHNS, CDR2 SASEGT. V was clipped by 6 bases and J by 4 bases, with 12 bases between them. The CDR3 has 13 amino acids. CDR3 bases: TGTGCCAGCAGGCGGGTGGACAGCTATGGCTACACCTTC. Protein product: CASRRVDSYGYTF.

This chain joins TRBV6-5 and TRBJ2-7, with a tentative D call TRBD2 (5 bases). Trimming stripped 5 bases from V and 0 bases from J, with 8 bases between. Looked up from germline, CDR1 is MNHEY and CDR2 is SVGAGI. The CDR3 loop spans 13 amino acids. CDR3 coding DNA: TGTGCCAGCAGTGACGGGGTCTCCTACGAGCAGTACTTC. This gives the protein CASSDGVSYEQYF.

This clone was counted between two and nine times. The rearrangement uses TRBV6-5 and TRBJ2-2; D is uncertain. V lost 5 bases, J lost 8 bases, and 15 bases lay in between. The CDR3 has 14 amino acids. Germline V CDR1 and CDR2: MNHEY, SVGAGI. CDR3 DNA: TGTGCCAGCAGTCCAAGGCTAGAGTTGGGGGAGCTGTTTTTT. Translated, it gives CASSPRLELGELFF.

The rearrangement joins TRBV5-1 to TRBJ2-7, with 10 bases identical to TRBD1. Germline V gene data show CDR1 as SGHRS and CDR2 as YFSETQ. The V and J ends lost 3 bases and 3 bases, in that order; junction bases with no gene match: 0. The CDR3 covers 13 residues. The CDR3 sequence is CASSWTGGYEQYF. CDR3 sequence (DNA): TGCGCCAGCAGCTGGACAGGGGGCTACGAGCAGTACTTC.

V gene TRBV27 combines with J gene TRBJ1-2, with D possibly being TRBD1 (6 bases). Per germline, CDR1 MNHEY and CDR2 SMNVEV (reference sequence). CDR3 length: 14 residues. Trimming removed 7 bases at V and 7 bases at J, with 19 bases between. The DNA for the CDR3 is TGTGCCAGCACGGGACGGTTGGGGGCTGGTGGCTACACCTTC. Translation gives CASTGRLGAGGYTF.

This sequence joins TRBV6-5 and TRBJ2-3; tentatively, D is TRBD2 (6 bases). Germline V gives CDR1 MNHEY, CDR2 SVGAGI. Trimming took 8 bases from V and 2 from J, leaving 14 bases between them. This CDR3 has 14 amino acids. The CDR3 here is CASGRDGHTDTQYF. The CDR3 nucleotides read TGTGCCAGCGGGCGGGACGGACACACAGATACGCAGTATTTT.

This chain links TRBV7-2 with TRBJ1-4, with 9 bases identical to TRBD1. The ends lost 1 base at V and 5 bases at J; junction bases unmatched: 5. CDR3 length: 16 residues. CDR1 SGHTA and CDR2 FQGNSA come from the germline V gene. The CDR3 is CASSLESGTGNEKLFF. Written as DNA, the CDR3 is TGTGCCAGCAGCTTAGAATCAGGGACAGGGAATGAAAAACTGTTTTTT. The full variable domain, its missing parts supplied by reference TRBV7-2 and TRBJ1-4, is GAGVSQSPSNKVTEKGKDVELRCDPISGHTALYWYRQSLGQGLEFLIYFQGNSAPDKSGLPSDRFSAERTGGSVSTLTIQRTQQEDSAVYLCASSLESGTGNEKLFFGSGTQLSVL.

The chain combines TRBV4-2 with TRBJ1-3, with D possibly being TRBD1 (5 bases). V lost 0 bases and J 0 bases, leaving 15 bases between the germline ends. Germline loops: CDR1 LGHNA, CDR2 YNFKEQ. CDR3 length: 18 amino acids. CDR3 coding DNA: TGTGCCAGCAGCCAAGATCACGGCAGGGCCCTCTCTGGAAACACCATATATTTT. This gives the protein CASSQDHGRALSGNTIYF.